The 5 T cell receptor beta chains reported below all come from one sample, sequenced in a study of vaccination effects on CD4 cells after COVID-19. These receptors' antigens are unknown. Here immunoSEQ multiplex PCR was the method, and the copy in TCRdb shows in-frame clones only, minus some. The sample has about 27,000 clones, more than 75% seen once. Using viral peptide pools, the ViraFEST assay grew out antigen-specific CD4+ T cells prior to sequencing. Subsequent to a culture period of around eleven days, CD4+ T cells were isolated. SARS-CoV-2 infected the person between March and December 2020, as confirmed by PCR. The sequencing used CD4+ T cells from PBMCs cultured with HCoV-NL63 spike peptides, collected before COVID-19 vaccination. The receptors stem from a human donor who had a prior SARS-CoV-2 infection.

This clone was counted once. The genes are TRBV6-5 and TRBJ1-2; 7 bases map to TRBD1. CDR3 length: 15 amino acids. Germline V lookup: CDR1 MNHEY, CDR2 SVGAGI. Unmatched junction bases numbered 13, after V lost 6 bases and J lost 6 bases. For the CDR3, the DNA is TGTGCCAGCAGAGAGTCCCACAGGGGAGCCCATGGCTACACCTTC. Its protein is CASRESHRGAHGYTF.

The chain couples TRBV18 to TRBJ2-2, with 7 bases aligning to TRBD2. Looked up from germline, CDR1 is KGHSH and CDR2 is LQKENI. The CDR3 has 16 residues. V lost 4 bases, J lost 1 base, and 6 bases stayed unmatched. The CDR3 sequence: CASSRSASGNTGELFF. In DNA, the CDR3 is TGTGCCAGCTCACGTTCGGCTAGCGGGAACACCGGGGAGCTGTTTTTT.

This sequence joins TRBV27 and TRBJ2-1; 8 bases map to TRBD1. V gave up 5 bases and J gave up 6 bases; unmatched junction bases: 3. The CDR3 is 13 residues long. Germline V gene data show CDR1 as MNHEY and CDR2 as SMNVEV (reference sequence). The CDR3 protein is CASSRQGINEQFF. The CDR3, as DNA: TGTGCCAGCAGTCGACAGGGGATCAATGAGCAGTTCTTC.

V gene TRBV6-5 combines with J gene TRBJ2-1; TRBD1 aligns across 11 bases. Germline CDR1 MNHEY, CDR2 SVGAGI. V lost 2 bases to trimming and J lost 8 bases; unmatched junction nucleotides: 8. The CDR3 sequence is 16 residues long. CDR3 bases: TGTGCCAGCAGTTACCGAGGGACAGGGGGGGGAGATGAGCAGTTCTTC. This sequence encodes CASSYRGTGGGDEQFF.

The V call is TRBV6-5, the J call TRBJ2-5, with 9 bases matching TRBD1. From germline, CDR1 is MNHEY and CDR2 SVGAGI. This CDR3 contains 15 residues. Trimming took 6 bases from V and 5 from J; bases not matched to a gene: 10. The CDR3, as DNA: TGTGCCAGCAGCCGAACGGGACAGGGATCGGAGACCCAGTACTTC. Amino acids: CASSRTGQGSETQYF.